This entry lists 31 T cell receptor beta chains sequenced from one sample in a study of graft-versus-host responses after intestinal transplantation (dated by TCRdb to the early 2020s). The method behind the library was the immunoSEQ multiplex PCR assay. TCRdb retrieved this table from immuneACCESS and kept in-frame rearrangements only. Not all clones are present; in checked studies, unresolved V genes account for under half, and no reason is known for the remainder. The sample records around 90,000 clones, roughly 90% of which are singletons. The ten largest clones capture around 0.067% of the sample. Which antigens these TCRs recognize remains unknown. This specimen's time point label, interpreted: cells obtained before transplantation from donor or recipient. This specimen was unstimulated CD8+ T cells sorted from spleen or lymph node cells, taken before transplant. These receptors were collected from a human donor who was the organ donor for an intestinal transplant.

The genes are TRBV28 and TRBJ1-2; no definite D call. The CDR3 totals 13 residues. CDR1 and CDR2 (germline): MDHEN, SYDVKM. Trimming removed 5 bases from V and 3 bases from J, with 10 bases in between. CDR3 protein: CASSIQPYYGYTF. The CDR3 DNA reads as TGTGCCAGCAGTATACAGCCCTACTATGGCTACACCTTC.

The chain employs TRBV6-1 and TRBJ1-1; no definite D call. V lost 5 bases and J lost 0, with 13 bases in between. Germline values: CDR1 MNHNS, CDR2 SASEGT. The CDR3 consists of 15 residues. CDR3 bases: TGTGCCAGCAGTTCGTATCAGGCTTTGAACACTGAAGCTTTCTTT. Translating it yields CASSSYQALNTEAFF.

CDR3 region: CAWSVYRGGFDEQFF. For the CDR3, the DNA is TGTGCCTGGAGTGTATACCGCGGGGGGTTCGATGAGCAGTTCTTC. The chain carries TRBV30 and TRBJ2-1, with 8 positions matching TRBD2. The trim removed 0 bases at V and 8 bases at J, leaving 9 bases unmatched. This CDR3 region has 15 residues. Germline-derived CDR1 and CDR2 are GTSNPN and SVGIG (reference sequence).

The gene calls are TRBV15 and TRBJ1-2; tentative D call: TRBD1 (6 bases). In germline, CDR1 is LNHNV, CDR2 YYDKDF (reference sequence). The CDR3 is 14 residues long. Trimming took off 5 bases at V and 4 bases at J, with 14 bases between the two ends. The DNA for the CDR3 is TGTGCCACCAGCCTTCCAGGGGACACCTATGGCTACACCTTC. Its protein is CATSLPGDTYGYTF.

V gene TRBV6-6 combines with J gene TRBJ1-2, with 10 bases aligning to TRBD1. Trimming removed 6 bases from V and 7 bases from J; junction bases left unmatched: 14. This CDR3 spans 16 amino acids. In germline, CDR1 is MNHNY, CDR2 SVGAGI (reference sequence). CDR3 residues: CASRETGGFEGAGYTF. The CDR3 coding sequence is TGTGCCAGCAGAGAGACAGGGGGCTTCGAAGGGGCTGGCTACACCTTC.

This sequence joins TRBV27 and TRBJ2-2; tentatively, D is TRBD1 (6 bases). The CDR3 contains 15 residues. CDR1 and CDR2 (germline): MNHEY, SMNVEV (reference sequence). Trimming left V 0 bases short and J 7 bases short, with 12 bases between. The CDR3 DNA follows: TGTGCCAGCAGTTTATCGGGGGCAGGGGACGGGGAGCTGTTTTTT. Residues: CASSLSGAGDGELFF.

The chain uses TRBV13 and TRBJ1-4; D remains ambiguous. Per germline, CDR1 PRHDT and CDR2 FYEKMQ (reference sequence). Trimming took off 4 bases at V and 8 bases at J, with 8 bases between the two ends. The length of the CDR3 is 12 residues. The CDR3 nucleotides are TGTGCCAGCAGCTATAACACGGAAAAACTGTTTTTT. This translates into CASSYNTEKLFF.

This sequence joins TRBV5-4 and TRBJ2-1, with 8 bases that match TRBD1. V was clipped by 1 base and J by 7 bases; unmatched bases: 16. From germline, CDR1 is SGHNT and CDR2 YYREEE (reference sequence). The CDR3 sequence is 18 residues long. CDR3 nucleotide sequence: TGTGCCAGCAGCTTGTGGTTTGGCGGGGCAGGGGGCGGAAATGAGCAGTTCTTC. Its translation: CASSLWFGGAGGGNEQFF.

The genes are TRBV4-2 and TRBJ2-5, with 7 bases matching TRBD2. Germline CDR1 and CDR2: LGHNA and YNFKEQ. The CDR3 extends over 15 amino acids. Unmatched junction bases numbered 8, after V lost 3 bases and J lost 4 bases. The CDR3 spells CASSQGTSVSETQYF. The CDR3 DNA follows: TGTGCCAGCAGCCAGGGAACTAGCGTCTCAGAGACCCAGTACTTC.

V and J are TRBV2 and TRBJ2-2, with TRBD1 matching 9 bases. Losses at the gene ends were 7 bases for V and 6 bases for J; bases not matched to a gene: 9. The CDR3 is made up of 15 amino acids. The germline CDR1 and CDR2 sequences are SNHLY and FYNNEI. The CDR3 region has the DNA TGTGCCAGCAAACGGGGACAGGGTAACTCCGGGGAGCTGTTTTTT. Amino acid sequence: CASKRGQGNSGELFF. Using reference TRBV2 and TRBJ2-2 for the parts outside the CDR3, the full variable domain is EPEVTQTPSHQVTQMGQEVILRCVPISNHLYFYWYRQILGQKVEFLVSFYNNEISEKSEIFDDQFSVERPDGSNFTLKIRSTKLEDSAMYFCASKRGQGNSGELFFGEGSRLTVL.

This chain links TRBV29-1 with TRBJ1-3; D is ambiguous. V was clipped by 5 bases and J by 0 bases, with 23 bases between them. This CDR3 is 18 amino acids long. Per the germline V gene, CDR1 is SQVTM and CDR2 is ANQGSEA. CDR3 coding DNA: TGCAGCGTTCTATCAACGCCCGTCGACAAAGACTCTGGAAACACCATATATTTT. Amino acids: CSVLSTPVDKDSGNTIYF.

The V gene is TRBV15, the J gene TRBJ1-1; D uncertain. CDR1 and CDR2 (germline): LNHNV, YYDKDF (reference sequence). The CDR3 spans 13 residues. The V end lost 0 bases, the J end lost 6 bases, and 8 bases lay between the germline ends. In DNA form, the CDR3 reads TGTGCCACCAGCAGAGATTGGTCAGCTGAAGCTTTCTTT. It translates to CATSRDWSAEAFF.

The rearrangement uses TRBV7-8 and TRBJ1-3; 7 bases are a match to TRBD1. This CDR3 is 21 amino acids long. Looked up from germline, CDR1 is SGHVS and CDR2 is FQNEAQ. V shed 2 bases, J shed 2 bases, and the junction held 21 bases outside the gene matches. For the CDR3, the DNA is TGTGCCAGCAGCTTACCAGAAGACAGGGACGGTTTCGTTCGAGCTGGAAACACCATATATTTT. This encodes CASSLPEDRDGFVRAGNTIYF.

The CDR3: CASSSPPDEQYF. CDR3 nucleotide sequence: TGTGCCAGCAGTTCTCCCCCGGACGAGCAGTACTTC. The gene calls are TRBV6-6 and TRBJ2-7; no definite D call. The CDR3 has 12 amino acids. Trimming left V 4 bases short and J 5 bases short, with 9 bases between. Per the germline V gene, CDR1 is MNHNY and CDR2 is SVGAGI (reference sequence).

The chain recombines TRBV7-9 with TRBJ1-4; 11 bases line up with TRBD1. The CDR3 covers 17 residues. Germline V lookup: CDR1 SEHNR, CDR2 FQNEAQ (reference sequence). V trimming: 5 bases; J trimming: 5 bases; junction bases outside the gene matches: 10. CDR3 protein: CASSRTGTGGDNEKLFF. The CDR3 region has the DNA TGTGCCAGCAGCCGAACCGGGACAGGGGGTGACAATGAAAAACTGTTTTTT.

This rearrangement joins TRBV2 to TRBJ1-2, with TRBD1 identical over 8 bases. This CDR3 has 14 residues. The germline V gene encodes CDR1 SNHLY and CDR2 FYNNEI. V dropped 7 bases and J dropped 6; count of bases not matched to a gene: 10. CDR3 region: CASKRTGRGDGYTF. The CDR3 nucleotides read TGTGCCAGCAAACGGACAGGGAGGGGTGATGGCTACACCTTC.

The rearrangement uses TRBV18 and TRBJ1-3, with unresolved D. Trimming left V 2 bases short and J 2 bases short, with 10 bases between. Germline V gene sequence: CDR1 KGHSH, CDR2 LQKENI. The CDR3 spans 15 residues. CDR3 protein: CASSPGRAAGNTIYF. The CDR3 DNA follows: TGTGCCAGCTCACCAGGGAGGGCGGCTGGAAACACCATATATTTT.

In this sample, this clone turned up once. The J gene is TRBJ2-7, the V gene TRBV5-1; 8 nucleotides line up with TRBD1. The CDR3 totals 12 residues. V shed 0 bases and J 12 bases; nucleotides not matched to a gene: 5. CDR1 is SGHRS and CDR2 is YFSETQ in the germline V gene. The CDR3 region has the DNA TGCGCCAGCAGCTTGGGCGGACAGGGTGTGTACTTC. As protein: CASSLGGQGVYF.

This sequence joins TRBV19 and TRBJ2-1; 13 bases map to TRBD2. There are 17 residues in the CDR3. The J segment lost 0 bases and the V segment lost 5 bases, leaving 4 bases of the junction unmatched. Germline CDR1 reads LNHDA; CDR2 reads SQIVND (reference sequence). As DNA, the CDR3 is TGTGCCAGTAGTCGACTAGCGGGGGGCAGCTCCTACAATGAGCAGTTCTTC. It translates to CASSRLAGGSSYNEQFF.

The CDR3 sequence: CASSLVFFPTTTGELFF. CDR3 nucleotide sequence: TGTGCCAGCAGCTTAGTGTTTTTCCCAACAACGACCGGGGAGCTGTTTTTT. This chain joins TRBV11-1 and TRBJ2-2; D ambiguous. This CDR3 spans 17 amino acids. Trimming stripped 1 base from V and 5 bases from J, with 17 bases between. Germline assignment: CDR1 SGHAT and CDR2 FQDESV (reference sequence).

This clone has just one count. The J gene is TRBJ2-7, the V gene TRBV6-1; TRBD1 matches at 8 bases. The CDR3 contains 14 residues. From germline, CDR1 is MNHNS and CDR2 SASEGT. Trimming cost V 7 bases and J 2 bases; bases outside gene matches: 7. The CDR3 spells CASILDRGPYEQYF. As DNA, the CDR3 is TGTGCCAGCATCCTCGACAGGGGCCCCTACGAGCAGTACTTC.

The chain uses TRBV5-3 and TRBJ2-5, with D perhaps matching TRBD2 (6 bases). TRBV5-3 falls under the ORF class, with uncertain function. Trimming took off 0 bases at V and 3 bases at J, with 15 bases between the two ends. The CDR3 sequence is 16 residues long. The CDR3 loop is CARSLVSGGKEETQYF. CDR3 coding DNA: TGTGCCAGAAGCTTGGTTTCAGGCGGGAAGGAAGAGACCCAGTACTTC.

The chain has TRBV6-5 and TRBJ2-1; maybe TRBD1 (5 bases). V lost 2 bases to trimming and J lost 6 bases, with 5 bases between them. This CDR3 is built from 12 residues. Germline loops: CDR1 MNHEY, CDR2 SVGAGI. CDR3 in amino acids: CASSYDSNEQFF. The CDR3 bases are TGTGCCAGCAGTTACGACAGCAATGAGCAGTTCTTC.

The rearrangement joins TRBV19 to TRBJ2-7; D may be TRBD1 (5 bases). CDR1 and CDR2 (germline): LNHDA, SQIVND (reference sequence). The CDR3 loop spans 14 amino acids. V was pared by 1 base and J by 3 bases, with 10 bases between. CDR3 in amino acids: CASSIVWGSYEQYF. The DNA of the CDR3 is TGTGCCAGTAGTATAGTTTGGGGCAGCTACGAGCAGTACTTC. Complete variable domain (other parts from reference TRBV19 and TRBJ2-7): DGGITQSPKYLFRKEGQNVTLSCEQNLNHDAMYWYRQDPGQGLRLIYYSQIVNDFQKGDIAEGYSVSREKKESFPLTVTSAQKNPTAFYLCASSIVWGSYEQYFGPGTRLTVT.

This chain joins TRBV10-3 and TRBJ2-3; possibly TRBD1 for D (5 bases). The CDR3 has 14 residues. The germline V gene encodes CDR1 ENHRY and CDR2 SYGVKD. The V end was cut by 3 bases, the J end by 2 bases, with 9 bases between. CDR3 bases: TGTGCCATCAGTGACGGACACATCACAGATACGCAGTATTTT. Protein sequence: CAISDGHITDTQYF.

V is TRBV7-2 and J is TRBJ2-5, with 9 bases that match TRBD2. Germline loops: CDR1 SGHTA, CDR2 FQGNSA. V lost 5 bases, J lost 7 bases, and 14 bases stayed unmatched. There are 16 residues in the CDR3. The CDR3 protein is CASSPWGLAGSGTQYF. DNA for the CDR3: TGTGCCAGCAGCCCCTGGGGGCTAGCGGGATCGGGGACCCAGTACTTC.

CDR3 amino acids: CASSRISGTLNNEQFF. Here the CDR3 DNA reads TGTGCCAGCAGCAGAATTTCCGGGACTTTGAACAATGAGCAGTTCTTC. V usage is TRBV27 and J usage is TRBJ2-1; possible D gene TRBD2, 6 bases. Germline loops: CDR1 MNHEY, CDR2 SMNVEV (reference sequence). V lost 6 bases and J 5 bases, leaving 20 bases between the germline ends. The length of the CDR3 is 16 residues.

The V call is TRBV6-5, the J call TRBJ1-1; the D is unclear. The germline gives CDR1 MNHEY, CDR2 SVGAGI. The CDR3 is 13 amino acids. Trimming stripped 3 bases from V and 2 bases from J, with 7 bases between. CDR3 loop: CASSYNSNTEAFF. The CDR3 coding sequence is TGTGCCAGCAGTTATAACTCCAACACTGAAGCTTTCTTT.

Details on this clone: The junction does not match germline at one end; this may be a read error. This chain joins TRBV5-5 and TRBJ2-7; weak D call: TRBD1 (6 bases). Germline CDR1 and CDR2: SGHKS and YYEKEE (reference sequence). The CDR3 runs to 13 residues. CDR3: CAGSYPGHHEQYF. As DNA, the CDR3 is TGTGCCGGCAGCTATCCGGGACACCACGAGCAGTACTTC.

This chain links TRBV2 with TRBJ1-2; a possible D gene is TRBD1 (5 bases). V shed 1 base and J shed 4 bases, with 16 bases lying between them. Germline V lookup: CDR1 SNHLY, CDR2 FYNNEI. The CDR3 extends over 16 amino acids. The CDR3 loop is CASSEVSGGDIYGYTF. CDR3 nucleotides: TGTGCCAGCAGTGAAGTTTCGGGAGGGGATATCTATGGCTACACCTTC.

The chain recombines TRBV5-1 with TRBJ2-7; TRBD1 aligns across 8 bases. The CDR3 loop spans 14 amino acids. With 6 bases clipped from V and 5 bases from J, the junction kept 10 bases outside the gene matches. CDR1 SGHRS and CDR2 YFSETQ come from the germline V gene. The CDR3 protein is CASTGGTGGNEQYF. The CDR3, as DNA: TGCGCCAGCACCGGGGGCACAGGGGGGAACGAGCAGTACTTC. The full variable domain, its missing parts supplied by reference TRBV5-1 and TRBJ2-7, is KAGVTQTPRYLIKTRGQQVTLSCSPISGHRSVSWYQQTPGQGLQFLFEYFSETQRNKGNFPGRFSGRQFSNSRSEMNVSTLELGDSALYLCASTGGTGGNEQYFGPGTRLTVT.